This entry lists 12 T cell receptor beta chains sequenced from one sample in a study of T cells in Graves' hyperthyroidism and ophthalmopathy. Authors of the study amplified TCR beta CDR3 regions from RNA transcripts. The HTBI set primed first-round TCR CDR3 RT-PCR. TCRdb used MiXCR to reprocess the multiplex PCR reads, holding one entry per CDR3 protein. The data hold a few hundred thousand distinct CDR3 sequences, with 46% observed a single time. The sequencing input was peripheral blood or thyroid tissue (not recorded which). Receptor source: an adult woman with Graves' disease, either hyperthyroidism or ophthalmopathy (not recorded which).

This clonotype was observed many times. V is TRBV19 and J is TRBJ1-2; perhaps TRBD1 as D (6 bases). Germline CDR1 reads LNHDA; CDR2 reads SQIVND (reference sequence). The CDR3 contains 17 residues. V was shortened by 6 bases and J by 0 bases, with 20 bases between the two germline ends. The CDR3 bases are TGTGCCAGTAGCCCCTCACAGGGACAATCAGCTAACTATGGCTACACCTTC. It is translated as CASSPSQGQSANYGYTF.

This clonotype was seen at least ten times. The chain carries TRBV3-1 and TRBJ2-5; 9 bases match TRBD2. The V gene end was trimmed by 3 bases and the J gene end by 4 bases; junction bases not matched to a gene: 3. Germline lookup yields CDR1 LGHDT and CDR2 YNNKEL (reference sequence). The CDR3 extends over 14 amino acids. CDR3 in amino acids: CASSQGLAPETQYF. CDR3 DNA: TGTGCCAGCAGCCAGGGACTAGCCCCAGAGACCCAGTACTTC.

In this sample, this clonotype turned up many times. This rearrangement joins TRBV27 to TRBJ1-1; 7 positions match TRBD1. The germline gives CDR1 MNHEY, CDR2 SMNVEV (reference sequence). The CDR3 runs 14 residues. V was pared by 7 bases and J by 1 base, with 6 bases of the junction left unmatched. CDR3 nucleotide sequence: TGTGCCAGCAATAGACAGGGACCGAACACTGAAGCTTTCTTT. Protein: CASNRQGPNTEAFF.

About this clonotype itself: Just one base apart from a much larger clone, this may be a read error. The chain joins TRBV2 to TRBJ2-7; no clear D. The CDR3 runs to 13 residues. The V gene's germline CDR1 is SNHLY and CDR2 FYNNEI. CDR3 sequence: CTSSESGYYEQYF. For the CDR3, the DNA is TGTACCAGCAGTGAAAGTGGTTACTACGAGCAGTACTTC.

This rearrangement joins TRBV9 to TRBJ1-1, with TRBD1 as a possible D gene (6 bases). In germline, CDR1 is SGDLS, CDR2 YYNGEE. Between the trimmed V and J ends, which lost 0 bases and 0 bases, there was a span of 9 bases. CDR3 length: 15 residues. The DNA of the CDR3 is TGTGCCAGCAGCGTAGCCGGGGGCATGAACACTGAAGCTTTCTTT. This gives the protein CASSVAGGMNTEAFF.

This clonotype showed up many times. The gene calls are TRBV10-1 and TRBJ2-2; 7 bases fit TRBD2. CDR1 WNHNN and CDR2 SYGVQD come from the germline V gene (reference sequence). The CDR3 has 13 residues. Trimming cost V 5 bases and J 3 bases; bases outside gene matches: 0. CDR3 coding DNA: TGCGCCAGCAGTAGCGGGGACACCGGGGAGCTGTTTTTT. Protein: CASSSGDTGELFF.

Concerning this clonotype itself: The junction departs from the called germline gene at one end, perhaps through a read error. This chain links TRBV5-1 with TRBJ1-5; D gene ambiguous. Germline CDR1 reads SGHRS; CDR2 reads YFSETQ. The CDR3 is 15 residues long. CDR3 region: CASSMDRRPNQPQHF. The CDR3, as DNA: TGTGCCAGCAGTATGGACCGGAGACCCAATCAGCCCCAGCATTTT. Full variable domain (missing parts from reference TRBV5-1 and TRBJ1-5): KAGVTQTPRYLIKTRGQQVTLSCSPISGHRSVSWYQQTPGQGLQFLFEYFSETQRNKGNFPGRFSGRQFSNSRSEMNVSTLELGDSALYLCASSMDRRPNQPQHFGDGTRLSIL.

This chain joins TRBV2 and TRBJ2-5, with D possibly matching TRBD2 (6 bases). From germline, CDR1 is SNHLY and CDR2 FYNNEI. V was clipped by 0 bases and J by 4 bases, with 6 bases between them. This CDR3 comprises 13 residues. The CDR3 protein is CASSEAGGETQYF. CDR3 bases: TGTGCCAGCAGTGAAGCGGGGGGAGAGACCCAGTACTTC.

The chain is built from TRBV10-3 and TRBJ1-2, with 10 bases that match TRBD1. Germline assignment: CDR1 ENHRY and CDR2 SYGVKD. The CDR3 is 13 amino acids. With 6 bases clipped from V and 6 bases from J, the junction kept 4 bases outside the gene matches. The CDR3 protein is CAIRGDRGHGYTF. DNA for the CDR3: TGTGCCATCAGGGGGGACAGGGGACATGGCTACACCTTC.

The CDR3 DNA follows: TGTGCCAGCAGTGTCAGGGGCGCGGCCGGGGAGCTGTTTTTT. It is translated as CASSVRGAAGELFF. J is TRBJ2-2 and V is TRBV25-1; D possibly corresponds to TRBD1 (6 bases). Germline V gives CDR1 MGHDK, CDR2 SYGVNS. The CDR3 loop spans 14 amino acids. Trimming left V 4 bases short and J 6 bases short, with 12 bases between.

The chain carries TRBV15 and TRBJ2-6, with TRBD2 as a possible D gene (6 bases). The length of the CDR3 is 17 residues. V was pared by 3 bases and J by 0 bases, with 12 bases between. Germline V gene data show CDR1 as LNHNV and CDR2 as YYDKDF (reference sequence). CDR3 coding DNA: TGTGCCACCAGCAGGGGACTTTCGGGCTCTGGGGCCAACGTCCTGACTTTC. It encodes CATSRGLSGSGANVLTF.

This clonotype was found a few times. A much larger clone differs from this one at a single base, so this may be a read error. The CDR3 region is CAISVHRGLDETQYF. In nucleotides, the CDR3 is TGTGCCATCAGTGTACACAGGGGGCTAGACGAGACCCAGTACTTC. V and J are TRBV10-3 and TRBJ2-5; 9 bases are a match to TRBD1. The CDR3 length is 15 residues. Unmatched junction bases numbered 8, after V lost 4 bases and J lost 5 bases. Per the germline V gene, CDR1 is ENHRY and CDR2 is SYGVKD.